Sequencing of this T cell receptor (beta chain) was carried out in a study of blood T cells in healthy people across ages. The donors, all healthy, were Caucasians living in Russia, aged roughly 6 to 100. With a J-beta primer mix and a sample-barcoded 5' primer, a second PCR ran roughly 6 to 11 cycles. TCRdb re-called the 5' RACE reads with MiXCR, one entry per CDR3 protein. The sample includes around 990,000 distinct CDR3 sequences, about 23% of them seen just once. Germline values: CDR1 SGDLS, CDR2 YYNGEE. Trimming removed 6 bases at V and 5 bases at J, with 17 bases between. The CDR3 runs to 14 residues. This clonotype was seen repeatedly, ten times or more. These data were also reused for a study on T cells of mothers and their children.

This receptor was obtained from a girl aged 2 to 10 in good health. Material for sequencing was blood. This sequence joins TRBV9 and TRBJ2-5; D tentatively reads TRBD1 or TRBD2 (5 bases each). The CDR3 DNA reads TGTGCCAGCAACCCCTACGGGGCGAAGGAGACCCAGTACTTC. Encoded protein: CASNPYGAKETQYF. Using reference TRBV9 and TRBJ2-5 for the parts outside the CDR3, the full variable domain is DSGVTQTPKHLITATGQRVTLRCSPRSGDLSVYWYQQSLDQGLQFLIQYYNGEERAKGNILERFSAQQFPDLHSELNLSSLELGDSALYFCASNPYGAKETQYFGPGTRLLVL.